Shown below are 19 T cell receptor beta chains from a single sample sequenced in a study of blood T cell repertoires in COVID-19. Some clones are missing from TCRdb's copy, which holds only in-frame ones; the method was immunoSEQ multiplex PCR. The top ten hold 0.9% to 1.2% of the sample, which has 250,000 to 300,000 clones, 75% to 95% seen once. The material sequenced was PBMCs or T cells enriched from blood (not recorded which). These receptors came from a woman in her 30s who had recovered from COVID-19.

The CDR3 nucleotides read TGTGCCAGCAGTTTATCGGTTGATACGCAGTATTTT. It is translated as CASSLSVDTQYF. This rearrangement joins TRBV28 to TRBJ2-3; no definite D call. Germline CDR1 MDHEN, CDR2 SYDVKM. The CDR3 totals 12 residues. V was trimmed by 1 base and J by 6 bases, leaving 5 bases between them.

The V call is TRBV28, the J call TRBJ1-5; 7 positions agree with TRBD1. Germline CDR1 is MDHEN and CDR2 is SYDVKM. The CDR3 sequence is 17 residues long. J gave up 5 bases and V 3 bases, and 13 bases lay outside the gene matches. CDR3 amino acids: CASSFRQGRILYQPQHF. Written as DNA, the CDR3 is TGTGCCAGCAGTTTTCGACAGGGTCGTATTCTATATCAGCCCCAGCATTTT.

The chain employs TRBV28 and TRBJ1-5; the match to TRBD1 covers 8 bases. The CDR3 extends over 15 amino acids. The germline CDR1 and CDR2 sequences are MDHEN and SYDVKM. The V gene end was trimmed by 5 bases and the J gene end by 0 bases; junction bases not matched to a gene: 3. CDR3 nucleotide sequence: TGTGCCAGCAGTCACAGGGGGATTAGCAATCAGCCCCAGCATTTT. Translating it yields CASSHRGISNQPQHF.

The CDR3 nucleotides are TGTGCCAGCAGCCCCACAGAGGTTAGGGGGTTTGATGAGCAGTTCTTC. Its translation: CASSPTEVRGFDEQFF. This chain connects TRBV7-9 to TRBJ2-1, with D possibly TRBD1 on 6 matching bases. The CDR3 covers 16 residues. CDR1 and CDR2 (germline): SEHNR, FQNEAQ (reference sequence). The ends were cut back, 5 bases at V and 8 bases at J, with 22 bases in the middle. Variable domain in full (rest from reference TRBV7-9 and TRBJ2-1): DTGVSQNPRHKITKRGQNVTFRCDPISEHNRLYWYRQTLGQGPEFLTYFQNEAQLEKSRLLSDRFSAERPKGSFSTLEIQRTEQGDSAMYLCASSPTEVRGFDEQFFGPGTRLTVL.

The chain has TRBV11-2 and TRBJ1-3, with unresolved D. The V gene's germline CDR1 is SGHAT and CDR2 FQNNGV. V shed 1 base and J shed 2 bases, with 9 bases lying between them. This CDR3 is built from 15 residues. CDR3 DNA sequence: TGTGCCAGCAGCTTAGCCGTCAGGCCTGGAAACACCATATATTTT. It codes for CASSLAVRPGNTIYF.

For the CDR3, the DNA is TGCGCCAGCAGCCAAGAGGGCCCTGGAGGATTGAACACTGAAGCTTTCTTT. Protein: CASSQEGPGGLNTEAFF. The chain is built from TRBV4-1 and TRBJ1-1; no clear D gene. CDR1 is MGHRA and CDR2 is YSYEKL in the germline V gene. V gave up 0 bases and J gave up 0 bases, with 14 bases separating them. The CDR3 is 17 residues long.

This chain joins TRBV13 and TRBJ1-2; 7 bases align to TRBD1. Trimming took 4 bases from V and 4 from J; bases not matched to a gene: 6. This CDR3 has 14 residues. The germline CDR1 and CDR2 sequences are PRHDT and FYEKMQ (reference sequence). The CDR3, as DNA: TGTGCCAGCAGCTCCGACAGGGACGGCTATGGCTACACCTTC. It encodes CASSSDRDGYGYTF.

The chain combines TRBV3-1 (or the pseudogene TRBV3-2) with TRBJ2-7; D call uncertain. V was trimmed by 2 bases and J by 5 bases, leaving 13 bases between them. CDR3 length equals 14 residues. Germline lookup yields CDR1 LGHDT and CDR2 YNNKEL (reference sequence). CDR3 bases: TGTGCCAGCAGCCAACCCCAAACGCTAAACGAGCAGTACTTC. Its translation: CASSQPQTLNEQYF.

The rearrangement joins TRBV7-2 to TRBJ2-3, with 7 bases lining up with TRBD2. Trimming at V came to 4 bases and at J to 2 bases, leaving 6 bases not matched to a gene. The CDR3 totals 15 residues. CDR1 is SGHTA, CDR2 FQGNSA, per germline. CDR3 amino acids: CASSSTSAYTDTQYF. The CDR3 DNA sequence: TGTGCCAGCAGCTCCACTAGCGCTTACACAGATACGCAGTATTTT. Full variable domain (rest looked up from reference TRBV7-2 and TRBJ2-3): GAGVSQSPSNKVTEKGKDVELRCDPISGHTALYWYRQSLGQGLEFLIYFQGNSAPDKSGLPSDRFSAERTGGSVSTLTIQRTQQEDSAVYLCASSSTSAYTDTQYFGPGTRLTVL.

V and J are TRBV27 and TRBJ1-5, with D possibly being TRBD1 (5 bases). V gave up 3 bases and J gave up 6 bases, with 12 bases separating them. The CDR3 has 14 amino acids. From germline, CDR1 is MNHEY and CDR2 SMNVEV (reference sequence). In DNA, the CDR3 is TGTGCCAGCAGTTTTACGGGGGATGTTCAGCCCCAGCATTTT. Protein sequence: CASSFTGDVQPQHF.

The chain is built from TRBV5-4 and TRBJ2-2; TRBD2 aligns across 13 bases. The CDR3 runs 18 residues. With 0 bases clipped from V and 4 bases from J, the junction kept 6 bases outside the gene matches. The V gene's germline CDR1 is SGHNT and CDR2 YYREEE (reference sequence). CDR3 loop: CASSLELAGGSSTGELFF. In nucleotides, the CDR3 is TGTGCCAGCAGCTTGGAACTAGCGGGAGGGTCGAGCACCGGGGAGCTGTTTTTT.

The chain has TRBV5-6 and TRBJ1-1; no definite D call. Trimming took off 0 bases at V and 1 base at J, with 4 bases between the two ends. Germline CDR1 and CDR2: SGHDT and YYEEEE. This CDR3 has 13 residues. In DNA, the CDR3 is TGTGCCAGCAGCTTGGTCTCGAACACTGAAGCTTTCTTT. Protein product: CASSLVSNTEAFF.

V gene TRBV29-1 combines with J gene TRBJ2-5, with a possible D match to TRBD1 (6 bases). This CDR3 is built from 15 residues. The germline V gene has CDR1 SQVTM and CDR2 ANQGSEA. With 6 bases removed from V and 0 bases from J, the gap between germline ends came to 17 bases. The CDR3 is CSVARDNRYQETQYF. In DNA form, the CDR3 reads TGCAGCGTGGCCCGGGACAACCGGTACCAAGAGACCCAGTACTTC.

This chain connects TRBV7-9 to TRBJ2-7, with a weak D call TRBD1 (6 bases). From germline, CDR1 is SEHNR and CDR2 FQNEAQ (reference sequence). The V and J ends lost 3 bases and 5 bases respectively, with 11 bases between them. There are 13 residues in the CDR3. CDR3 sequence reads: CASSFLQGHEQYF. The CDR3 nucleotides read TGTGCCAGCAGCTTCCTACAGGGTCACGAGCAGTACTTC.

The chain links TRBV7-9 to TRBJ2-7, with a tentative D call TRBD1 (6 bases). V lost 1 base to trimming and J lost 2 bases, with 12 bases between them. The CDR3 runs 15 residues. Germline assignment: CDR1 SEHNR and CDR2 FQNEAQ (reference sequence). The CDR3 sequence is CASSLVGASAYEQYF. CDR3 coding DNA: TGTGCCAGCAGCTTAGTGGGGGCGAGCGCCTACGAGCAGTACTTC. The variable domain in full, with the rest retrieved from reference TRBV7-9 and TRBJ2-7, is DTGVSQNPRHKITKRGQNVTFRCDPISEHNRLYWYRQTLGQGPEFLTYFQNEAQLEKSRLLSDRFSAERPKGSFSTLEIQRTEQGDSAMYLCASSLVGASAYEQYFGPGTRLTVT.

This clone has ten or more counts. The chain carries TRBV27 and TRBJ2-1; 12 bases are shared with TRBD2. V gave up 5 bases and J gave up 8 bases; unmatched junction bases: 13. The CDR3 length is 17 residues. Germline CDR1 reads MNHEY; CDR2 reads SMNVEV (reference sequence). The CDR3 here is CASSPNFGTSGFYEQFF. CDR3 DNA: TGTGCCAGCAGTCCTAATTTTGGGACTAGCGGGTTCTATGAGCAGTTCTTC.

V is TRBV5-4 and J is TRBJ2-7; 12 bases fit TRBD1. Germline assignment: CDR1 SGHNT and CDR2 YYREEE (reference sequence). J gave up 4 bases and V 3 bases, and 11 bases lay outside the gene matches. The CDR3 consists of 17 residues. Written as DNA, the CDR3 is TGTGCCAGCAGCTCTCCGGGACAGGGGGCAGGAAAGTACGAGCAGTACTTC. As protein: CASSSPGQGAGKYEQYF.

This clone was seen more than once but under ten times. The CDR3 bases are TGTGCCAGCAGTTACGACGGGACACTTAATTCACCCCTCCACTTT. Its protein is CASSYDGTLNSPLHF. The chain is built from TRBV6-6 and TRBJ1-6; perhaps TRBD1 as D (6 bases). The V and J ends lost 2 bases and 6 bases respectively, with 11 bases between them. The CDR3 totals 15 residues. CDR1 is MNHNY and CDR2 is SVGAGI in the germline V gene (reference sequence).

This clone was seen a single time. This chain uses TRBV4-2 with TRBJ2-1; 7 nucleotides line up with TRBD1. This CDR3 contains 17 residues. V was clipped by 0 bases and J by 0 bases; unmatched bases: 5. Germline CDR1 and CDR2: LGHNA and YNFKEQ. The DNA for the CDR3 is TGTGCCAGCAGCCAAGAAACCCAGGGGGTCTCCTACAATGAGCAGTTCTTC. Translated: CASSQETQGVSYNEQFF.